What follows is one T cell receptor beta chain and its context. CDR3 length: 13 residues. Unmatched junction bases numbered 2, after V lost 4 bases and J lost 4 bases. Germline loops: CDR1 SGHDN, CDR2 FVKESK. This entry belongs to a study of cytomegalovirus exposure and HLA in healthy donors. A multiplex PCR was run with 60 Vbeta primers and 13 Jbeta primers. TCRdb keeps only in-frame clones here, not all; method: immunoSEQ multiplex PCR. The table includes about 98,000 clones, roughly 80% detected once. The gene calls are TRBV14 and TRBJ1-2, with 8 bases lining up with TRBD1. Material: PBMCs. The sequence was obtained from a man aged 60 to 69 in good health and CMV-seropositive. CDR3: CASSLDRGYGYTF. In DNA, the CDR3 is TGTGCCAGCAGCCTAGACAGGGGCTATGGCTACACCTTC.